The 29 T cell receptor beta chains below come from one sample, sequenced in a study (dated by TCRdb to between 2015 and 2016). Receptor amplification or capture employed RT-PCR. The sequencer listed for this sample is Illumina MiSeq. In TCRdb, the public reads were trimmed at Q25 with fastp and aligned with MiXCR, with productive beta chains retained. Each CDR3 protein gets just one entry, which takes the most common genes and DNA from the rows behind it. Across this sample there are fewer than 800,000 distinct CDR3 sequences, with 14% seen only once. The biggest ten clones account for 3.6% of the sample. Sequenced input: memory CD4+ T cells from blood. The receptor set was obtained from a female donor in good health, serving as a healthy control.

The CDR3 here is CSVEGGQTTDTQYF. CDR3 coding DNA: TGCAGCGTTGAAGGGGGACAGACCACAGATACGCAGTATTTT. The rearrangement joins TRBV29-1 to TRBJ2-3, with 7 bases identical to TRBD1. This CDR3 region has 14 residues. Germline V lookup: CDR1 SQVTM, CDR2 ANQGSEA. The trim removed 1 base at V and 2 bases at J, leaving 3 bases unmatched.

The J gene is TRBJ2-3, the V gene TRBV7-2; 10 bases are a match to TRBD2. In germline, CDR1 is SGHTA, CDR2 FQGNSA. V trimming: 4 bases; J trimming: 2 bases; junction bases outside the gene matches: 12. This CDR3 has 18 amino acids. Here the CDR3 DNA reads TGTGCCAGCAGCTCGCCCGGACTAGCGGTAATCTACACAGATACGCAGTATTTT. Translating it yields CASSSPGLAVIYTDTQYF. The variable domain in full, with the rest retrieved from reference TRBV7-2 and TRBJ2-3, is GAGVSQSPSNKVTEKGKDVELRCDPISGHTALYWYRQSLGQGLEFLIYFQGNSAPDKSGLPSDRFSAERTGGSVSTLTIQRTQQEDSAVYLCASSSPGLAVIYTDTQYFGPGTRLTVL.

In this sample, this clonotype turned up many times. This chain uses TRBV5-1 with TRBJ2-1; possibly TRBD1 for D (5 bases). Looked up from germline, CDR1 is SGHRS and CDR2 is YFSETQ. Trimming shortened V by 1 base and J by 5 bases, and 13 bases separated the two germline ends. This CDR3 is built from 15 residues. The CDR3 here is CASSLSTGENNEQFF. The CDR3 DNA reads TGCGCCAGCAGCTTGAGCACAGGAGAAAACAATGAGCAGTTCTTC.

This clonotype was seen only a few times. The chain links TRBV6-1 to TRBJ2-3, with D possibly matching TRBD2 (5 bases). Germline values: CDR1 MNHNS, CDR2 SASEGT. Trimming removed 6 bases at V and 6 bases at J, with 10 bases between. The CDR3 loop spans 12 amino acids. This CDR3 is CASRGVGDTQYF. CDR3 nucleotide sequence: TGTGCCAGCAGGGGAGTCGGGGATACGCAGTATTTT.

A word on this clonotype: A much larger clone differs from this one at a single base, so this may be a read error. This sequence joins TRBV18 and TRBJ1-1, with a tentative D call TRBD1 (6 bases). CDR1 is KGHSH and CDR2 is LQKENI in the germline V gene. This CDR3 spans 15 amino acids. The CDR3 sequence is CASSPTGHKNTEASF. The CDR3 DNA reads TGTGCCAGCTCACCCACGGGACACAAGAACACTGAAGCTTCCTTT.

This clonotype showed up just a few times. The V and J genes are TRBV6-2 or TRBV6-3 and TRBJ2-7; TRBD1 agrees at 9 bases. This CDR3 comprises 15 residues. Looked up from germline, CDR1 is MNHEY and CDR2 is SVGEGT. The V gene end was trimmed by 8 bases and the J gene end by 2 bases; junction bases not matched to a gene: 10. The CDR3: CASDSQDRGTYEQYF. Here the CDR3 DNA reads TGTGCCAGCGACTCTCAGGACAGGGGAACCTACGAGCAGTACTTC.

This clonotype was picked up many times. V and J are TRBV24-1 and TRBJ2-7; D unresolved. This CDR3 has 13 residues. V was shortened by 10 bases and J by 0 bases, with 12 bases between the two germline ends. Germline loops: CDR1 KGHDR, CDR2 SFDVKD. The CDR3 sequence: CATSPASSYEQYF. In nucleotides, the CDR3 is TGTGCCACAAGCCCCGCCAGCTCCTACGAGCAGTACTTC.

CDR3 nucleotides: TGTGCCAGCAGCCAACTGGGACTAGGGGTCTACGAGCAGTACTTC. As protein: CASSQLGLGVYEQYF. The rearrangement uses TRBV3-1 and TRBJ2-7; 8 nucleotides line up with TRBD2. The CDR3 sequence is 15 residues long. Germline CDR1 and CDR2: LGHDT and YNNKEL (reference sequence). V trimming: 2 bases; J trimming: 3 bases; junction bases outside the gene matches: 6.

The rearrangement joins TRBV10-1 to TRBJ1-1; tentatively, D is TRBD1 (5 bases). Germline V gene data show CDR1 as WNHNN and CDR2 as SYGVQD (reference sequence). Between the trimmed V and J ends, which lost 2 bases and 2 bases, there was a span of 6 bases. The CDR3 sequence is 13 residues long. The CDR3 is CASSERGNTEAFF. DNA of the CDR3: TGCGCCAGCAGTGAGAGGGGAAACACTGAAGCTTTCTTT.

The J gene is TRBJ2-7, the V gene TRBV6-5; a weak D match, TRBD2 (6 bases). The CDR3 extends over 13 amino acids. With 5 bases removed from V and 0 bases from J, the gap between germline ends came to 8 bases. The germline gives CDR1 MNHEY, CDR2 SVGAGI. This chain's CDR3 is CASSHGSSYEQYF. The CDR3 DNA is TGTGCCAGCAGTCACGGGAGCTCCTACGAGCAGTACTTC.

The chain uses TRBV12-3 or TRBV12-4 and TRBJ2-1, with TRBD2 matching 11 bases. The CDR3 totals 17 residues. V gave up 5 bases and J gave up 6 bases; unmatched junction bases: 12. CDR3 sequence (DNA): TGTGCCAGCAGTGGAGGATTAGCGGGAGGGCCTTTCAATGAGCAGTTCTTC. Translation gives CASSGGLAGGPFNEQFF.

This clonotype was seen at least ten times. The chain carries TRBV27 and TRBJ2-1, with TRBD2 matching over 9 bases. Germline CDR1 reads MNHEY; CDR2 reads SMNVEV (reference sequence). Trimming cost V 5 bases and J 5 bases; bases outside gene matches: 4. This CDR3 spans 14 amino acids. The CDR3 loop reads CASSKSGGNNEQFF. Here the CDR3 DNA reads TGTGCCAGCAGTAAAAGCGGGGGGAACAATGAGCAGTTCTTC.

This clonotype was seen a few times. This rearrangement joins TRBV4-2 to TRBJ2-3, with 10 bases that match TRBD2. Trimming took 7 bases from V and 1 from J; bases not matched to a gene: 14. CDR3 size: 18 residues. Germline assignment: CDR1 LGHNA and CDR2 YNFKEQ. In nucleotides, the CDR3 is TGTGCCAGCACCCGGGGCCTAGCGGGAGAACGGGGCACAGATACGCAGTATTTT. Its translation is CASTRGLAGERGTDTQYF.

In its sample, this clonotype was seen many times. V and J are TRBV11-2 and TRBJ2-1; no clear D gene. The CDR3 is made up of 13 amino acids. Trimming left V 0 bases short and J 4 bases short, with 4 bases between. Per the germline V gene, CDR1 is SGHAT and CDR2 is FQNNGV. CDR3 protein: CASSLDRYNEQFF. For the CDR3, the DNA is TGTGCCAGCAGCTTAGACAGATACAATGAGCAGTTCTTC.

This clonotype was seen many times. This chain connects TRBV29-1 to TRBJ1-1; unclear D gene. The germline V gene encodes CDR1 SQVTM and CDR2 ANQGSEA. With 5 bases removed from V and 0 bases from J, the gap between germline ends came to 4 bases. This CDR3 is 11 amino acids long. The CDR3 bases are TGCAGCGTTCGAATGAACACTGAAGCTTTCTTT. It yields the protein CSVRMNTEAFF. The full variable domain, with the rest looked up from reference TRBV29-1 and TRBJ1-1, is SAVISQKPSRDICQRGTSLTIQCQVDSQVTMMFWYRQQPGQSLTLIATANQGSEATYESGFVIDKFPISRPNLTFSTLTVSNMSPEDSSIYLCSVRMNTEAFFGQGTRLTVV.

This sequence joins TRBV2 and TRBJ1-3; no definite D call. The CDR3 covers 15 residues. Per the germline V gene, CDR1 is SNHLY and CDR2 is FYNNEI. The V and J ends lost 1 base and 0 bases respectively, with 7 bases between them. Written as DNA, the CDR3 is TGTGCCAGCAGTGAAGAGTACAGCTCTGGAAACACCATATATTTT. The encoded protein is CASSEEYSSGNTIYF.

The chain recombines TRBV12-3 or TRBV12-4 with TRBJ2-5; TRBD1 matches 8 bases. This CDR3 region has 15 residues. After removal of 5 bases from V and 7 bases from J, the junction contained 12 bases not matched to a gene. CDR3 amino acids: CASSPGGAEGGTQYF. DNA for the CDR3: TGTGCCAGCAGTCCAGGGGGCGCGGAGGGTGGGACCCAGTACTTC.

The chain combines TRBV27 with TRBJ1-6; no firm D call. The germline V gene has CDR1 MNHEY and CDR2 SMNVEV (reference sequence). The V and J ends lost 6 bases and 5 bases respectively, with 11 bases between them. The CDR3 runs to 14 residues. CDR3 loop: CASSSQANNSPLHF. The CDR3 coding sequence is TGTGCCAGCAGCAGTCAGGCAAATAATTCACCCCTCCACTTT.

This clonotype showed up just a few times. The J gene is TRBJ2-7, the V gene TRBV28; D is possibly TRBD1 or TRBD2 (5 bases each). Germline CDR1 is MDHEN and CDR2 is SYDVKM. The CDR3 totals 15 residues. V was pared by 5 bases and J by 3 bases, with 17 bases between. The CDR3 protein is CASSPHSEGLYEQYF. CDR3 DNA: TGTGCCAGCAGTCCACATAGCGAGGGGCTCTACGAGCAGTACTTC.

The rearrangement uses TRBV7-2 and TRBJ2-2, with 8 bases fitting TRBD2. Trimming took 5 bases from V and 4 from J; bases not matched to a gene: 12. This CDR3 comprises 17 residues. CDR1 SGHTA and CDR2 FQGNSA come from the germline V gene. CDR3 in DNA: TGTGCCAGCAGCCCCCGGGGAGCGGGAGAGGCCACCGGGGAGCTGTTTTTT. Protein: CASSPRGAGEATGELFF.

This clonotype was recorded at least ten times. The CDR3 DNA reads as TGTGCCAGCAGCTTTACCAGCGGTAGCAATCAGCCCCAGCATTTT. It codes for CASSFTSGSNQPQHF. The rearrangement joins TRBV6-2 or TRBV6-3 to TRBJ1-5; D not certain. Germline V gives CDR1 MNHEY, CDR2 SVGEGT. V shed 6 bases and J shed 0 bases, with 12 bases lying between them. The CDR3 covers 15 residues.

This clonotype came up a few times. For the CDR3, the DNA is TGTGCCAGCAGTCATACAGGGGGCGGCTACACCTTC. Encoded protein: CASSHTGGGYTF. J is TRBJ1-2 and V is TRBV25-1; 9 bases are shared with TRBD1. V shed 5 bases and J 8 bases; nucleotides not matched to a gene: 3. The V gene's germline CDR1 is MGHDK and CDR2 SYGVNS. The CDR3 has 12 residues.

This clonotype came up a few times. V is TRBV3-1 and J is TRBJ1-1, with TRBD1 identical over 7 bases. Germline CDR1 LGHDT, CDR2 YNNKEL (reference sequence). The trim removed 3 bases at V and 6 bases at J, leaving 4 bases unmatched. The CDR3 consists of 13 residues. CDR3 in amino acids: CASSQQGDSEAFF. The CDR3 DNA follows: TGTGCCAGCAGCCAGCAGGGGGACTCTGAAGCTTTCTTT.

Concerning this clonotype itself: This clone may be a read error of a much larger clone one base away. This chain joins TRBV5-1 and TRBJ2-1; 13 bases line up with TRBD2. The V and J ends lost 3 bases and 7 bases, in that order; junction bases with no gene match: 4. Germline CDR1 reads SGHRS; CDR2 reads YFSETQ. CDR3 size: 15 residues. CDR3 DNA sequence: TGCGCCAGCAGCTGCAGGACTAGCGGGGGTAATGAGCAGTTCTTC. It specifies CASSCRTSGGNEQFF.

A word on this clonotype: Germline is not matched at one junction end, which may reflect a read error. This CDR3 reads CASSYSGVTAWADSYNEQFF. CDR3 nucleotides: TGTGCCAGCAGCTACTCTGGGGTCACCGCGTGGGCGGATTCCTACAATGAGCAGTTCTTC. This chain connects TRBV6-6 to TRBJ2-1; D is unclear. This CDR3 is built from 20 residues. Looked up from germline, CDR1 is MNHNY and CDR2 is SVGAGI (reference sequence).

This clonotype was detected only a few times. The chain joins TRBV7-9 to TRBJ1-4; weak D call: TRBD1 (5 bases). The germline V gene has CDR1 SEHNR and CDR2 FQNEAQ (reference sequence). Between the trimmed V and J ends, which lost 5 bases and 7 bases, there was a span of 14 bases. The CDR3 runs to 14 residues. The chain's CDR3 is CASSRGDLGEKLFF. The CDR3 DNA reads as TGTGCCAGCAGCCGTGGGGACTTGGGTGAAAAACTGTTTTTT.

This clonotype was found a few times. The chain recombines TRBV5-1 with TRBJ1-2, with D tentatively TRBD1 (5 bases). CDR1 and CDR2 (germline): SGHRS, YFSETQ. V gave up 1 base and J gave up 4 bases, with 26 bases separating them. The CDR3 is 19 residues long. Here the CDR3 DNA reads TGCGCCAGCAGCTTGCACTCTTATGGTCCGGGGAGAAGGGGCTATGGCTACACCTTC. Its protein product is CASSLHSYGPGRRGYGYTF.

This clonotype was seen ten or more times. V and J are TRBV15 and TRBJ2-4; D is uncertain. CDR3 length equals 13 residues. Between the trimmed V and J ends, which lost 2 bases and 7 bases, there was a span of 9 bases. Germline V gene sequence: CDR1 LNHNV, CDR2 YYDKDF (reference sequence). In DNA form, the CDR3 reads TGTGCCACCAGCAGACCGACCCCGAACATTCAGTACTTC. It yields the protein CATSRPTPNIQYF.

This chain links TRBV20-1 with TRBJ2-1; 11 bases align to TRBD1. CDR1 and CDR2 (germline): DFQATT, SNEGSKA (reference sequence). The CDR3 has 14 amino acids. The junction had 5 bases not matched to a gene; V was cut back by 1 base and J by 9 bases. CDR3 DNA: TGCAGTGCTAGAGGGACAGGGGGCTGGAGTGAGCAGTTCTTC. Its translation is CSARGTGGWSEQFF.